This TCR beta chain was observed in a study of identical twins. This clonotype was picked up many times. TCRdb called the 5' RACE reads again in MiXCR, with one record for every CDR3 protein. The sample shows around 1.7 million distinct CDR3 sequences, about 32% of them seen only once. This CDR3 comprises 15 residues. After removal of 4 bases from V and 0 bases from J, the junction contained 2 bases not matched to a gene. Germline V gene lookup returns CDR1 ENHRY and CDR2 SYGVKD. The TCR originated in a newborn girl in good health. Sequencing was done on a sample of cord blood. The V gene is TRBV10-3, the J gene TRBJ2-3, with TRBD2 identical over 9 bases. In nucleotides, the CDR3 is TGTGCCATCAGTGTAACTAGCGGGAGCACAGATACGCAGTATTTT. This gives the protein CAISVTSGSTDTQYF.